The source of this T cell receptor beta chain is a study of blood T cells in healthy people across ages. This clonotype has only a few counts. The second PCR ran about 6 to 12 cycles with a sample-barcoded 5' primer and J-beta primers. Each of the cDNA molecules was tagged by a template-switch adaptor with 12 random nucleotides. MiXCR was run by TCRdb on the 5' RACE reads, yielding one entry per CDR3 protein. The sample shows about 800,000 distinct CDR3 sequences, about 62% of them seen only once. Germline CDR1 reads SGHTA; CDR2 reads FQGNSA. This CDR3 spans 15 amino acids. The V end was cut by 0 bases, the J end by 4 bases, with 12 bases between.

Sequencing was carried out using blood. This chain connects TRBV7-2 to TRBJ2-5; D is ambiguous. The sequence derives from a young man in good health. Here the CDR3 DNA reads TGTGCCAGCAGCTTAGCCCGGACGGTTCTAGAGACCCAGTACTTC. The encoded protein is CASSLARTVLETQYF.